This TCR beta chain was obtained from a study of CD8+ T cells in alopecia areata. Study conclusions and caveats: An increase in clonality over normal scalp was evident in lesional scalp, especially alopecia totalis/universalis. The study found tofacitinib significantly decreased scalp clonality and expanded CD8+ clones among the top 100.

cDNA serving as the sequencing template came from extracted, reverse transcribed RNA. This table comes from immunoSEQ multiplex PCR, and its TCRdb copy is limited to in-frame clones, with some not included. Seen here are roughly 180,000 clones, approximately 50% observed once, and the top ten hold roughly a tenth. CDR3 size: 15 residues. With 4 bases clipped from V and 5 bases from J, the junction kept 6 bases outside the gene matches. The germline gives CDR1 SGDLS, CDR2 YYNGEE. The treatment is: oral pan-JAK inhibitor, 5-10 mg twice daily. Concerning this clone: Its antigen remains unidentified.

Sequencing was performed on CD8+ T cells sorted from blood, taken at approximately week 52, from a patient treated with tofacitinib. The chain joins TRBV9 to TRBJ1-4; 9 bases fit TRBD1. The clonotype was recovered from a human donor with alopecia areata. The CDR3: CASSITGGANEKLFF. The CDR3 nucleotides read TGTGCCAGCAGCATAACAGGGGGCGCGAATGAAAAACTGTTTTTT.